This TCR beta chain was sequenced during a study of identical twins (dated by TCRdb to 2016 to 2018). Regarding the study in general: The study deep-sequenced TCR alpha and beta repertoires from monozygotic twins, unrelated adults of various ages and cord blood to test whether fetal clonotypes persist. To rule out contamination, the twin experiments were replicated at different times with different library preparation protocols.

The library was obtained by 5' RACE. The reads were generated on an Illumina HiSeq 2000. A universal primer binding site was introduced by template switching, and a unique molecular identifier was present in the final cDNA, enabling accurate counting of TCR cDNA molecules. Specific primers in the conserved constant-segment region were used to synthesize first-strand cDNA for TCR alpha and beta chains. To control for contamination, every cDNA library carried two barcodes: a SMART-Mk sample barcode plus Illumina barcodes. TruSeq adapter sequences, together with Illumina sample barcodes, were added in two successive PCR steps. Sequencing of the TCR alpha and beta cDNA libraries was done on the Illumina HiSeq platform using custom primers. The source study handled its data this way. Unique molecular identifiers were extracted from raw reads with MiGEC, and CDR3 positions were determined with MiXCR. Recombination models were inferred per individual with the repgenHMM and IGoR tools using an EM algorithm. The analysis of shared clonotypes was done with the tcR package in R, with sharing normalized by the product of cloneset sizes. To study raw recombination without the effects of thymic and clonal selection, out-of-frame nonproductive sequences were analyzed. The public sequencing data were trimmed at Q25 with fastp and processed into clonotypes with MiXCR by TCRdb, which kept only in-frame beta chains. Rows matching on CDR3 protein sequence are summarized as one entry with the most common DNA and genes. Here the V and J calls rest on TCRdb's processing, not on the authors' analysis. The sample profile shows about 520,000 distinct CDR3 sequences; less than 25% of them were found once. The leading ten clones occupy 0.8% to 1% of the sample.

Every donor in the study was a healthy Caucasian. The twin cohort comprised three pairs of female monozygotic twins, all aged roughly 18 to 30 years. Positive isolation kits from Invitrogen were used to isolate the CD4+ and CD8+ T cell populations. Results and caveats for the whole study, not just this receptor: Conclusions relied on cross-sectional statistical analysis, since the same donors could not be followed over many years. Compared with coincidental sharing between unrelated individuals, an excess of low generation-probability sequences was observed among out-of-frame TCR alpha sequences shared between twins. Invariant T cells such as MAIT and iNKT could partly confound zero-insertion analyses, although diverse VJ usage argued against such confounding for most clonotypes. Recombination models systematically underestimated out-of-frame TCR alpha sharing in monozygotic twins but agreed with sharing between unrelated individuals. A weaker excess of twin sharing was found in beta out-of-frame sequences because the signal-to-noise ratio was lowered by fewer shared sequences. Abundant cord blood beta clonotypes carried fewer insertions; young adult naive repertoires showed a weaker similar trend, while memory repertoires showed none.

Via the germline V gene, CDR1 is SQVTM and CDR2 ANQGSEA. Trimming removed 4 bases from V and 6 bases from J, leaving 10 bases between the germline ends. The CDR3 spans 12 residues, from the cysteine through the phenylalanine. The kept DNA is CDR3 alone, 36 bases in frame from the first base. Notes on this clonotype: Its antigen is not yet known. No base qualities exist here, and no much larger clone lies one base off it.

The same data also went into a second study, on T cells expressing NK-cell markers. The second study's authors report: Roughly 8 donors provided sorted CD3+CD56+NKG2C+, CD3+CD56+NKG2C- and CD3+CD56-NKG2C+ T-cell subsets, whose TCR beta-chain repertoires were profiled. Of the eight sequenced donors, seven were found to be HCMV-seropositive and one was found to be HCMV-seronegative. In several experiments an anti-gammadeltaTCR antibody was added to restrict sorting to alphabetaTCR-expressing T cells. In several donors, the dominant CD3+CD56+NKG2C+ clonotypes were found to rank among the top 10 CD8+ clonotypes and to make up roughly 1.0-7.0% of CD8+ T cells. Those dominant clonotypes were again the most abundant among CD3+CD56-NKG2C+ cells in a few donors, at roughly 28.3-65%. Whether the expanded NKG2C-expressing T cell clones were specific for HCMV antigens was left unclear. All eight donors whose samples were sequenced were randomly selected healthy volunteers, three of them men and five women. HCMV serostatus was determined by detecting HCMV-specific IgG in serum with a commercial ELISA kit. MIGEC was used to demultiplex reads and group the reads by UMI, and MiTCR was used to assemble and quantify clonotypes. To exclude erroneous sequences, only TCR cDNA sequences supported by at least two reads were retained. The tcR package was used for downstream repertoire analysis, and clonotypes were matched between fractions using CDR3 nucleotide sequence together with V segment. Antigen specificity was annotated against VDJdb with VDJmatch, allowing one amino acid substitution in CDR3.

The chain is made from TRBV29-1 and TRBJ2-1; the D gene is unclear. The TCR originated in a woman under 30 in good health. The specimen was CD4+ T cells sorted from blood. The CDR3 region has the sequence CSVALHSNEQFF. The DNA is as follows: TGCAGCGTTGCCCTGCATTCCAATGAGCAGTTCTTC.